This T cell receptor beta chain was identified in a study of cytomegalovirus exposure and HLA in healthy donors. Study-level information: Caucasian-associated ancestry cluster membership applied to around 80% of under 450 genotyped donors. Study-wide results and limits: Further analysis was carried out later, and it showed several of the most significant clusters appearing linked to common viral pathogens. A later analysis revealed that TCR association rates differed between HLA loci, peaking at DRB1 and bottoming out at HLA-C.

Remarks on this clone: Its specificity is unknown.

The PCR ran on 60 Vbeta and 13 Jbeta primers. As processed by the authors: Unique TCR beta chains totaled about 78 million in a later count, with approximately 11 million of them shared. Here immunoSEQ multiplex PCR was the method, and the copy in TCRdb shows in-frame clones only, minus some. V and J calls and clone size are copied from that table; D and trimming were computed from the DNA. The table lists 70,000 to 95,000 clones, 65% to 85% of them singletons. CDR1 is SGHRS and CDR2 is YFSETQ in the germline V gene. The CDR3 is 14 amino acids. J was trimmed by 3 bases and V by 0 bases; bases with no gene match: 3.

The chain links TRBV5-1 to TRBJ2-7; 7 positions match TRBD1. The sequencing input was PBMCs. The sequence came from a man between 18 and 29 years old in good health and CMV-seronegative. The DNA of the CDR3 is TGCGCCAGCAGCTTGGAGGGGGCTAACTACGAGCAGTACTTC. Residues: CASSLEGANYEQYF.